Included here is one T cell receptor beta chain sequence, with context. Its antigen is as yet unknown. Assay used: immunoSEQ multiplex PCR; TCRdb lists only in-frame clones, some missing. The profile covers over 30,000 clones, with 66% appearing a single time and 0.7% to 1% taken by the ten largest. The sample originates from a study of monozygotic twins with cystic fibrosis. CDR1 is MGHDK, CDR2 SYGVNS, per germline. This CDR3 is built from 14 residues. The V and J ends lost 2 bases and 8 bases, in that order; junction bases with no gene match: 7. Study-wide results and caveats: Co-twins had the most similar V usage for 13 of 16 pairs, J for 8. The repertoire was suggested to be naive-dominated, clonality median around 0.0095. Nucleotide-identical clonotype sharing was significantly higher within monozygotic CF twin pairs than between unrelated CF individuals. Age, concordance and disease severity did not associate with shared CDR3 numbers.

This chain links TRBV25-1 with TRBJ1-2, with 8 bases aligning to TRBD1. The specimen was blood. The clonotype comes from a girl aged 10 to 17 with cystic fibrosis. The CDR3 sequence: CASSEPGQGWGYTF. CDR3 bases: TGTGCCAGCAGTGAACCCGGACAGGGATGGGGCTACACCTTC.